This TCR beta chain was observed in a study of identical twins. Points from the study as a whole: The study drew conclusions from cross-sectional statistical analysis, not from following the same donors. Where beta out-of-frame sequences were concerned, excess twin sharing was weaker. Invariant T cells like MAIT and iNKT could partly confound the zero-insertion analyses.

TCRdb redid the calling of the 5' RACE reads with MiXCR, one entry per CDR3 protein. The table shows more than 250,000 distinct CDR3 sequences, with less than 9% occurring only once. Germline loops: CDR1 MGHRA, CDR2 YSYEKL. V shed 2 bases and J 4 bases; nucleotides not matched to a gene: 4. CDR3 size: 14 residues. All donors were healthy, and all were Caucasian. This clonotype showed up just a few times. The antigen is not known. This sample was also put to use in a study of yellow fever vaccine responses in identical twins.

The sequenced material came from memory (CD45RO+) T cells sorted from blood. The chain couples TRBV4-1 to TRBJ2-5; 7 bases are shared with TRBD1. The clonotype was recovered from a woman between 18 and 29 years old in good health. The CDR3 DNA is TGCGCCAGCAGCCAACCCCGGGACAGAGAGACCCAGTACTTC. Translation: CASSQPRDRETQYF.